The present entry profiles one T cell receptor (beta chain) with its context. Its antigen has not been determined. No much larger clone is present one base from it, and per-base qualities are unavailable. The CDR3 has 16 amino acids, counting the end cysteine and phenylalanine. Only the CDR3 part of the read is kept: 48 bases, read in frame from the first base. Trimming takes 4 bases off V and 0 bases off J; junction bases not matched to a gene: 8. For CDR1 and CDR2, the germline V gene lists SGHDT and YYEEEE. TCRbeta CDR3 regions were amplified from genomic DNA using the immunoSEQ Assay, a bias-controlled multiplex PCR. On the study's bioinformatics: Within the assay, amplification of reference gene primers was used to estimate how many nucleated cells each sample contained. To quantify the absolute abundance of each unique TCRbeta CDR3 rearrangement, sequence reads were collapsed and filtered. For each sample, productive Simpson clonality was calculated by taking the square root of Simpson's diversity index across productive rearrangements. TCRdb retrieved this table from immuneACCESS and kept in-frame rearrangements only. Not all clones are present; in checked studies, unresolved V genes account for under half, and no reason is known for the remainder. V, J and clone size were drawn from that table, and D and trimming were deduced from the DNA. The sample has 250,000 to 300,000 clones on record, 90% to 95% of them singletons. The ten biggest clones cover around 2.2% of the sample.

These data belong to a study of blood T cell repertoires in COVID-19 (TCRdb year 2020). In terms of the full investigation: The collaborator samples originated in the United States, Italy and Spain and spanned the acute and convalescent phases of COVID-19. The samples were drawn from the first 160 participants of the ongoing ImmuneRACE study and from roughly 1,300 subjects provided by 6 global collaborators. Subjects who had been exposed to COVID-19, were actively infected with it, or had recovered from it provided the deeply sampled blood TCRbeta repertoires that made up the dataset. The repertoires were released in a freely available public database intended as a resource for research on the immune response to SARS-CoV-2. Where available, HLA class I and class II types were obtained from metadata supplied by the sample provider rather than from assay-based typing. The material from the prospective study consisted of cDNA or gDNA derived from T cells, B-cell-depleted T cells, or PBMCs. A de-identified subject ID, COVID-19 status, age in years and sex were almost always included in the sample metadata.

Findings and caveats that apply to the study as a whole: The quantity of clinical and demographic metadata differed by source and by participant and was supplied without curation.

One collaborating source in Seattle enrolled patients during active infection and followed them longitudinally through the course of disease. The collaborating institutions used their own protocols to collect whole blood in K2EDTA tubes. For TCRbeta analysis, collaborators shipped samples in one of three forms: frozen whole blood, isolated PBMCs, or DNA extracted from either of those sample types. In this chain, TRBV5-6 is recombined with TRBJ1-2; 8 bases in between match TRBD1. The sequencing input was peripheral blood. The source is a woman in her twenties or thirties with COVID-19, enrolled during active disease. In nucleotide form, the sequence is TGTGCCAGCAGCCTGGCGACAGGGGACGCTAACTATGGCTACACCTTC. This codes for CASSLATGDANYGYTF.